The clone carrying this T cell receptor (beta chain) was counted between two and nine times. Its antigen is still unknown. MiXCR was run by TCRdb on the RT-PCR reads, yielding one entry per CDR3 protein. The table lists 700,000 to 800,000 distinct CDR3 sequences, approximately 18% of them singletons, with roughly 10% in the top ten. These data belong to a study of response to subunit inactivated influenza vaccine. General observations from the study: The study's authors posited that every seasonal influenza vaccination enlists few new T cells.

The sequencing used PBMCs from blood, collected more than 4 days after vaccination. This receptor was obtained from a man aged 45-65 years who received an inactivated influenza vaccine.

CDR3 nucleotide sequence: TGCAGCGTTGAACGGAAATTGACAGGGTCCGTGAGTGAGCAGTACTTC. Translated: CSVERKLTGSVSEQYF. The V call is TRBV29-1, the J call TRBJ2-7, with TRBD1 identical over 7 bases. Germline loops: CDR1 SQVTM, CDR2 ANQGSEA. The CDR3 consists of 16 residues. V shed 2 bases and J 7 bases; nucleotides not matched to a gene: 17.